This TCR beta chain was sequenced during a study of post-analysis software for immune sequencing data. As for the study in general: Multiple sclerosis in the patients followed relapsing-remitting, secondary progressive and progressive-relapsing courses. Whole-study findings and limits: When the samples were clustered directly with F measure, those that had been prepared in the same batch showed strong co-clustering. In patients, TRBV5-6, TRBV5-1 and TRBV20-1 belonged to roughly five TRBV segments found more frequently than in controls. Comparison with controls showed significantly lower normalized Chao1 diversity in multiple sclerosis patients.

The V gene lost 3 bases and the J gene lost 6 bases, with 9 bases spanning the gap. The germline V gene encodes CDR1 LGHDT and CDR2 YNNKEL (reference sequence). The CDR3 contains 14 residues. Of note for this clonotype: The antigen is undetermined.

The library was made from cDNA and included unique molecular identifiers. Yield was some 500,000 cDNA molecules from around 0.96 to 9.9 million T cells. TCRdb re-derived calls from the PCR reads in MiXCR, one entry per CDR3 protein. Here the sample spans 750,000 to 950,000 distinct CDR3 sequences, around 53% being singletons. This receptor was identified in a girl aged 5-17 years with multiple sclerosis. Sequenced sample: blood. This chain connects TRBV3-1 to TRBJ1-6, with D unclear. The CDR3 DNA sequence: TGTGCCAGCAGCCACGGGGATCTTAATTCACCCCTCCACTTT. It specifies CASSHGDLNSPLHF.